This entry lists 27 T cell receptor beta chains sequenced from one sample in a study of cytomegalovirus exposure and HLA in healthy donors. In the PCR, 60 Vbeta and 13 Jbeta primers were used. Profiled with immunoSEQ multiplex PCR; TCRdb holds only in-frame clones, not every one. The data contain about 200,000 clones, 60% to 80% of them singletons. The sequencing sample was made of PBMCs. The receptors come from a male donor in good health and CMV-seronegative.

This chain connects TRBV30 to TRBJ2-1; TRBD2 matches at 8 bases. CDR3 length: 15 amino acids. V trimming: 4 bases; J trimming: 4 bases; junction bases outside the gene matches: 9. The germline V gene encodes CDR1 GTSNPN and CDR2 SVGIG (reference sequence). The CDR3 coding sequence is TGTGCCTGGACACGACGAACTAGCGGTTACAATGAGCAGTTCTTC. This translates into CAWTRRTSGYNEQFF.

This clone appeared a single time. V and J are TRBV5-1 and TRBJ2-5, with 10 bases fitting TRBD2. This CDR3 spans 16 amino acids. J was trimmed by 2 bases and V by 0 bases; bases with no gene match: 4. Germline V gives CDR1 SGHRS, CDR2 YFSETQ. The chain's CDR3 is CASSLAPAGGQETQYF. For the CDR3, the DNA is TGCGCCAGCAGCTTGGCCCCAGCGGGAGGGCAAGAGACCCAGTACTTC.

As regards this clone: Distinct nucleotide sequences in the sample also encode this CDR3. The CDR3 bases are TGTGCCAGCAGCTACACGACAGGACAGAACACTGAAGCTTTCTTT. This codes for CASSYTTGQNTEAFF. The V and J genes are TRBV5-4 and TRBJ1-1; D might be TRBD1 (6 bases). The germline CDR1 and CDR2 sequences are SGHNT and YYREEE (reference sequence). The V end was cut by 3 bases, the J end by 1 base, with 13 bases between. This CDR3 is built from 15 residues.

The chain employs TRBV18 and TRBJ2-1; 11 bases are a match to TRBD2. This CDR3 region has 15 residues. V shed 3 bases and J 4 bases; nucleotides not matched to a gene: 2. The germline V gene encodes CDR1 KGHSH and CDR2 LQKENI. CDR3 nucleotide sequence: TGTGCCAGCTCACCCGGGACTAGCGGATACAATGAGCAGTTCTTC. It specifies CASSPGTSGYNEQFF.

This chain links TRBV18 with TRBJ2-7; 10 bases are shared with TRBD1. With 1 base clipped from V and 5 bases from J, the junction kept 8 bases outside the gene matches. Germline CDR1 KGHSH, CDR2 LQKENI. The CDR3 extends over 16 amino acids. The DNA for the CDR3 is TGTGCCAGCTCACCACTATTAACCGGGACAGGGGACGAGCAGTACTTC. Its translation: CASSPLLTGTGDEQYF.

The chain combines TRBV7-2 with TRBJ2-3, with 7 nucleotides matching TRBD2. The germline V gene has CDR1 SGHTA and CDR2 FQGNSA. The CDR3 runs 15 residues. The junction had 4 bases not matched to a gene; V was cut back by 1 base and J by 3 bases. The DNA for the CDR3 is TGTGCCAGCAGCTTAGTGGGCGGGAGAACAGATACGCAGTATTTT. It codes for CASSLVGGRTDTQYF. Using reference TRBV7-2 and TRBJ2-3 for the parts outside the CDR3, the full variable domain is GAGVSQSPSNKVTEKGKDVELRCDPISGHTALYWYRQSLGQGLEFLIYFQGNSAPDKSGLPSDRFSAERTGGSVSTLTIQRTQQEDSAVYLCASSLVGGRTDTQYFGPGTRLTVL.

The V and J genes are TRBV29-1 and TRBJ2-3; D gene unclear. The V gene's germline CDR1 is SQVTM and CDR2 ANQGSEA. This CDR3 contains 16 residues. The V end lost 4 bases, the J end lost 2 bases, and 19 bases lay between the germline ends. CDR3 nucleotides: TGCAGCGTTGGGGCAGAGTGGCCCCAAAACACAGATACGCAGTATTTT. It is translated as CSVGAEWPQNTDTQYF.

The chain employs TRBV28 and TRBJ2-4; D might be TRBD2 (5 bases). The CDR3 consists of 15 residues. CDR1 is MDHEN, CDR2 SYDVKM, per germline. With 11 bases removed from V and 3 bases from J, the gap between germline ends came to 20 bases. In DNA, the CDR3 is TGTGCCTCCCGCGGCGTTGGCCGGGGCAAAAACATTCAGTACTTC. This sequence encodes CASRGVGRGKNIQYF.

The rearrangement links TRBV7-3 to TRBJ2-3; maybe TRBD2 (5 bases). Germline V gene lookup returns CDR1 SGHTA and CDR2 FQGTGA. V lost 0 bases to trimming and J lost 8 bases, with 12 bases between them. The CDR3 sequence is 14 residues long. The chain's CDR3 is CASSLTSEKGTQYF. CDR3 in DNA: TGTGCCAGCAGCTTAACTAGCGAGAAGGGTACGCAGTATTTT.

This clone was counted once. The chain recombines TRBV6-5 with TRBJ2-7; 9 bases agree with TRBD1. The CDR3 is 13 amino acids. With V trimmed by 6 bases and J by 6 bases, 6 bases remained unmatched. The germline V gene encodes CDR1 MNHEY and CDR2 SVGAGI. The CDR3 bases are TGTGCCAGCAGAAGGACAGGGGCGGGCGAGCAGTACTTC. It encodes CASRRTGAGEQYF.

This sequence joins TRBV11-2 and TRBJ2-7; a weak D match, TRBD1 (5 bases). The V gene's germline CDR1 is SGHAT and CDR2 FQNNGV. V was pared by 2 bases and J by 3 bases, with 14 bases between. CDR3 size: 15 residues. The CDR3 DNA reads TGTGCCAGCAGCTTACCCCCAGGGATTGGCTACGAGCAGTACTTC. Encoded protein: CASSLPPGIGYEQYF.

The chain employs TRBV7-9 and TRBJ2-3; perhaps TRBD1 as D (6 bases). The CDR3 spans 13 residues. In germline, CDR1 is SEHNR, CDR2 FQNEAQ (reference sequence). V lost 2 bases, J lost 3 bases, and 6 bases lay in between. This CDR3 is CASSLTGTDTQYF. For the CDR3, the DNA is TGTGCCAGCAGCTTAACAGGGACAGATACGCAGTATTTT.

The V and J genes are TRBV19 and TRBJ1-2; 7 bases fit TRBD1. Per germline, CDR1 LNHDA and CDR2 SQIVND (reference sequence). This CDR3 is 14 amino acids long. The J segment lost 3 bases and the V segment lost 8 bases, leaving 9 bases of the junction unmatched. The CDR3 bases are TGTGCCAGTCGAGGACGACAGGGAGACTATGGCTACACCTTC. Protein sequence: CASRGRQGDYGYTF.

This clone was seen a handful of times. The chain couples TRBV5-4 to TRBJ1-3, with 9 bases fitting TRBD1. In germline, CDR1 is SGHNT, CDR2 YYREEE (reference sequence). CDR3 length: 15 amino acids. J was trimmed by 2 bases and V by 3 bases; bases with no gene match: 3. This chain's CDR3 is CASSYRGRTGNTIYF. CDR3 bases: TGTGCCAGCAGCTACAGGGGGCGGACTGGAAACACCATATATTTT. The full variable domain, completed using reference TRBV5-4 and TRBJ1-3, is ETGVTQSPTHLIKTRGQQVTLRCSSQSGHNTVSWYQQALGQGPQFIFQYYREEENGRGNFPPRFSGLQFPNYSSELNVNALELDDSALYLCASSYRGRTGNTIYFGEGSWLTVV.

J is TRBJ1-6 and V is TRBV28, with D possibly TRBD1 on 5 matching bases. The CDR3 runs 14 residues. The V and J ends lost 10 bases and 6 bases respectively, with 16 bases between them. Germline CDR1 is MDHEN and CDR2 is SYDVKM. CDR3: CAIVGGPGNSPLHF. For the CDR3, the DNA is TGTGCCATTGTGGGGGGACCGGGTAATTCACCCCTCCACTTT.

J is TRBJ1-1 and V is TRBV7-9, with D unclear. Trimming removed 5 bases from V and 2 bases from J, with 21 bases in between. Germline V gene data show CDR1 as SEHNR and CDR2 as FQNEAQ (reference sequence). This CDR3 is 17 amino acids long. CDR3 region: CASSPAWVKATNTEAFF. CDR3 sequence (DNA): TGTGCCAGCAGCCCTGCCTGGGTGAAGGCGACTAACACTGAAGCTTTCTTT.

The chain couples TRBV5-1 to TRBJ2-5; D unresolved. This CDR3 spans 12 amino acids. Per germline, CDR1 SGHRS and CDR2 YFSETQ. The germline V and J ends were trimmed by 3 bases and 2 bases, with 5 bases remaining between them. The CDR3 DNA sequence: TGCGCCAGCAGCTGGGCTCAAGAGACCCAGTACTTC. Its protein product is CASSWAQETQYF. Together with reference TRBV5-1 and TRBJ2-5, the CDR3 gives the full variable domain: KAGVTQTPRYLIKTRGQQVTLSCSPISGHRSVSWYQQTPGQGLQFLFEYFSETQRNKGNFPGRFSGRQFSNSRSEMNVSTLELGDSALYLCASSWAQETQYFGPGTRLLVL.

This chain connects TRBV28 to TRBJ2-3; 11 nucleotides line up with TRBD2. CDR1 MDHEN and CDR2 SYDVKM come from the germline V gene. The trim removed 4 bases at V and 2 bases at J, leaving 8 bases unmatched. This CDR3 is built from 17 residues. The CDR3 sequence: CASSSGLAGHLTDTQYF. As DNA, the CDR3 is TGTGCCAGCAGTTCCGGACTAGCGGGCCACCTCACAGATACGCAGTATTTT.

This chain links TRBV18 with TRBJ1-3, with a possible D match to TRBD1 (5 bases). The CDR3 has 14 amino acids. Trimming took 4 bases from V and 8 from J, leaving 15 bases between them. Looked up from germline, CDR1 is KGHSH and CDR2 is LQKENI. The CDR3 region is CASSLRGQEHTIYF. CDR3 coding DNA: TGTGCCAGCTCACTTAGAGGACAAGAACACACCATATATTTT. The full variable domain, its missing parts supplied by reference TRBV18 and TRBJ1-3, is NAGVMQNPRHLVRRRGQEARLRCSPMKGHSHVYWYRQLPEEGLKFMVYLQKENIIDESGMPKERFSAEFPKEGPSILRIQQVVRGDSAAYFCASSLRGQEHTIYFGEGSWLTVV.

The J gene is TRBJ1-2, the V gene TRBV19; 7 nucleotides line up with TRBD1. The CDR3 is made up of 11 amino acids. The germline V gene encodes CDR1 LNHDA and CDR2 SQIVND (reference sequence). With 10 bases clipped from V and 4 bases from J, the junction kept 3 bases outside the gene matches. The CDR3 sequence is CATQGGYGYTF. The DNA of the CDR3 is TGTGCCACTCAGGGGGGCTATGGCTACACCTTC.

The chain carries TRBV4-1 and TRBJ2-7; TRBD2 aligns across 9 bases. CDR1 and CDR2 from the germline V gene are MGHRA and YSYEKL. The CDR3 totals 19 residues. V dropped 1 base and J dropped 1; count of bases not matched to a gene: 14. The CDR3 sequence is CASSQGRVASGTVSYEQYF. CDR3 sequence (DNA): TGCGCCAGCAGCCAAGGAAGAGTCGCTAGCGGGACCGTATCCTACGAGCAGTACTTC.

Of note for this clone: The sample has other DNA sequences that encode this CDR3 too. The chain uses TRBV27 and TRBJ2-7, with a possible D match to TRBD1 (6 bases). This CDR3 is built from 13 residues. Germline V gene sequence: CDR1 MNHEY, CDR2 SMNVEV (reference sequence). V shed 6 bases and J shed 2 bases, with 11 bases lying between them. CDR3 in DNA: TGTGCCAGCAGGCCAGGGGTTACCTACGAGCAGTACTTC. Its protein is CASRPGVTYEQYF.

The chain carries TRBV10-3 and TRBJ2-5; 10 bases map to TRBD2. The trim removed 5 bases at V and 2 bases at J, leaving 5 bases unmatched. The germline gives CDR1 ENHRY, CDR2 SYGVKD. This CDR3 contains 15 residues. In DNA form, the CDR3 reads TGTGCCATCAGTCAACTAGCGGGGTCACAAGAGACCCAGTACTTC. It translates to CAISQLAGSQETQYF.

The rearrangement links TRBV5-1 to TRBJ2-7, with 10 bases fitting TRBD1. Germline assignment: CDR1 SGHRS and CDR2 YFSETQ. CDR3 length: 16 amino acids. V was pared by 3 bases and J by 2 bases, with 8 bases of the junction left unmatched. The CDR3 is CASSSGRDRGAYEQYF. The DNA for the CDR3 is TGCGCCAGCAGCTCGGGCCGGGACAGGGGAGCCTACGAGCAGTACTTC.

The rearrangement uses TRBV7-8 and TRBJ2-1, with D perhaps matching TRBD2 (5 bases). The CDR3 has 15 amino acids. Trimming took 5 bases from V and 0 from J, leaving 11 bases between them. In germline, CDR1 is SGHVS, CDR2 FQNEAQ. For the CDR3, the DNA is TGTGCCAGCAGCCCCTCGGGATCCTCCTACAATGAGCAGTTCTTC. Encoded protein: CASSPSGSSYNEQFF.

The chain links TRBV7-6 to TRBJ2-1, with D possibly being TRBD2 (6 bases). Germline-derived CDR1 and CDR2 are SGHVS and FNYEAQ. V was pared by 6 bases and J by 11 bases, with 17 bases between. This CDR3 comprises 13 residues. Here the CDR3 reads CASRTIAGLQQFF. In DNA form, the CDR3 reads TGTGCCAGCAGAACAATTGCTGGACTACAGCAGTTCTTC.

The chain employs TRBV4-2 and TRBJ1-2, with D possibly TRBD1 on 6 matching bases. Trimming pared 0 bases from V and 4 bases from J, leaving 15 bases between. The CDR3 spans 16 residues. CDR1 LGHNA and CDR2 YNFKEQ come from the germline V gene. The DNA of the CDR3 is TGTGCCAGCAGCCAAGAGCAGGGGTCATCATTCTATGGCTACACCTTC. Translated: CASSQEQGSSFYGYTF.